The subject of this entry is one T cell receptor beta chain. Antigen specificity is unknown. This specimen includes other DNA sequences encoding the same CDR3. In the naive CD8 group, cells lacked CD45RO and were positively selected for CCR7, so terminally differentiated effector memory CD45RA+ cells were left out. After removal of 3 bases from V and 6 bases from J, the junction contained 2 bases not matched to a gene. The CDR3 has 12 residues. Germline V gene sequence: CDR1 SGDLS, CDR2 YYNGEE. This sample was included in a study of shared clonotypes between healthy human individuals. The study's findings and limits: Clonotypes which were not shared had lower generation probabilities than clonotypes that all four donors shared.

Several immunoSEQ plates held equal portions of the genomic DNA taken from each subset. Data came from immunoSEQ multiplex PCR; TCRdb stores just in-frame clones and leaves some out. The sample gives around 2,000,000 clones, about 95% of which show up once; more than 0.9% is in the top ten. This receptor was obtained from a man aged 18-30 years in good health. The sequenced material came from naive CD8+ T cells sorted from blood. The rearrangement links TRBV9 to TRBJ1-1; 7 bases line up with TRBD1. CDR3 nucleotides: TGTGCCAGCAGCGGACAGGGTGCTGAAGCTTTCTTT. Its translation: CASSGQGAEAFF.